This T cell receptor (beta chain) derives from a study of blood T cell repertoires in COVID-19. Study-wide context: T cells, B-cell-depleted T cells, or PBMCs supplied cDNA or gDNA.

Here immunoSEQ multiplex PCR was the method, and the copy in TCRdb shows in-frame clones only, minus some. This sample has about 130,000 clones, with approximately 80% found just once. The V gene's germline CDR1 is LNHDA and CDR2 SQIVND (reference sequence). The CDR3 has 15 amino acids. The germline V and J ends were trimmed by 5 bases and 6 bases, with 14 bases remaining between them. Material: peripheral blood. The J gene is TRBJ1-6, the V gene TRBV19; a possible D gene is TRBD1 (5 bases). The origin of this receptor is a woman aged 50 to 65 with acute or convalescent COVID-19. DNA for the CDR3: TGTGCCAGTAGTTTTGGAGGAGGGGCTAATTCACCCCTCCACTTT. Translating gives CASSFGGGANSPLHF.